This T cell receptor beta chain was captured in a study of blood T cell repertoires in COVID-19. Study-wide context: Specimens from acute and convalescent COVID-19 originated in the United States, Italy and Spain. The analysed material was cDNA or gDNA that came from T cells, B-cell-depleted T cells, or PBMCs.

This CDR3 has 18 residues. V trimming: 3 bases; J trimming: 0 bases; junction bases outside the gene matches: 12. Germline V gives CDR1 SNHLY, CDR2 FYNNEI. Original handling: Estimated nucleated cell counts came from reference gene primer amplification. Clones were read by immunoSEQ multiplex PCR, and TCRdb kept only the in-frame ones, dropping some. D and trimming were read from the DNA, whereas the V and J calls and clone size are those reported in that table. The sample holds some 60,000 clones, about 70% seen once. The TCR sequence derives from a woman aged 45-60 years with active or convalescent COVID-19. The gene calls are TRBV2 and TRBJ2-7; TRBD2 aligns across 9 bases. Sample: peripheral blood. In nucleotides, the CDR3 is TGTGCCAGCAGTGATGGAGGGACTAGCATTTCGAGCTCCTACGAGCAGTACTTC. Its protein product is CASSDGGTSISSSYEQYF.